This TCR beta chain originates from a study of control samples from healthy donors and cancer patients. Clones were sequenced by immunoSEQ multiplex PCR, and TCRdb holds only the in-frame ones, with some missing. The data show around 96,000 clones, approximately 95% seen once. The germline CDR1 and CDR2 sequences are MGHRA and YSYEKL. This CDR3 spans 15 amino acids. Unmatched junction bases numbered 9, after V lost 6 bases and J lost 1 base. This clone was seen only once. The J gene is TRBJ2-7, the V gene TRBV4-1; 7 bases are shared with TRBD1. The sequence was collected from a young man in good health. Sequenced sample: blood. This chain's CDR3 is CASSFGQAPSYEQYF. Written as DNA, the CDR3 is TGCGCCAGCAGTTTCGGACAGGCCCCATCCTACGAGCAGTACTTC.